This TCR beta chain was recorded in a study of technical replicates of blood from several donors. Libraries were prepared by immunoSEQ multiplex PCR; TCRdb keeps only in-frame clonotypes and omits some of them. The sample includes approximately 87,000 clones, more than 85% of them seen just once. The CDR3 has 13 amino acids. V was shortened by 3 bases and J by 8 bases, with 13 bases between the two germline ends. Germline CDR1 and CDR2: MNHEY and SVGAGI. Sequencing used T cells isolated from PBMCs. This receptor was obtained from a human donor in good health. Some clones in this sample may be carry-over from other donors' samples. This chain joins TRBV6-5 and TRBJ1-2; D uncertain. CDR3 coding DNA: TGTGCCAGCAGTTATACCGAGGGAGAGGGCTACACCTTC. Its translation is CASSYTEGEGYTF.